Listed below are T cell receptor beta chains from one sample, sequenced in a study of T cells in Graves' hyperthyroidism and ophthalmopathy. From the multiplex PCR reads, TCRdb called clonotypes with MiXCR, one entry per CDR3 protein. The sample holds about 600,000 distinct CDR3 sequences, approximately 15% seen once. The sample consisted of blood. These receptors originate from a woman in her forties or fifties with Graves' ophthalmopathy. Both conserved end residues are part of each CDR3. Fields, in order: V gene, D gene, J gene, clone size, CDR3 DNA, CDR3 protein. A D gene is named only where the DNA matches it firmly. Not every row has a clone size; where given, it reads once, few, many or a size class.

TRBV4-3	TRBD2	TRBJ2-1	-	TGCGCCAGCAGCCCCCTCGGGACTAGCGGGAACACTGAGCAGTTCTTC	CASSPLGTSGNTEQFF
TRBV3-1	TRBD2	TRBJ2-1	many	TGTGCCAGCAGCCAAGTTTTTGGGAGGGCCTTAAATGAGCAGTTCTTC	CASSQVFGRALNEQFF
TRBV5-1	TRBD2	TRBJ2-5	many	TGCGCCAGCAGTCAGGGACTAGCGCGCCGGTACCAAGAGACCCAGTACTTC	CASSQGLARRYQETQYF
TRBV2	-	TRBJ1-5	many	TGTGCCAGCAGTGAAGGTGTTAGCAATCAGCCCCAGCATTTT	CASSEGVSNQPQHF
TRBV27	TRBD1	TRBJ1-4	many	TGTGCCAGCAGTACTCCCAGATTCAGGGGGCGCATTGAAAAACTGTTTTTT	CASSTPRFRGRIEKLFF
TRBV7-8	-	TRBJ2-1	-	TGTGCCAGTAGCACAAGGTCCGGACTAATCGAGCAGTTCTTC	CASSTRSGLIEQFF
TRBV7-9	TRBD2	TRBJ2-1	many	TGTGCCAGCAGCCCCCAGGCGTGGACTAGCGTTGGTAATGAGCAGTTCTTC	CASSPQAWTSVGNEQFF
TRBV4-2	TRBD2	TRBJ2-1	-	TGTGCCAGCAGCCAGGGGACTAGCGGAGACAATGAGCAGTTCTTC	CASSQGTSGDNEQFF
TRBV5-1	-	TRBJ1-4	few	TGCGCCAGCAGCTTGGGGAGCGCCGAAAAACTGTTTTTT	CASSLGSAEKLFF
TRBV11-2	-	TRBJ2-7	many	TGTGCCAGCAGCTTCGACGTTTCCGAGCAGTACTTC	CASSFDVSEQYF
TRBV4-2	-	TRBJ1-2	-	TGTGCCAGCAGCCGTCCACAGTCTCTCAACTATGGCTACACCTTC	CASSRPQSLNYGYTF
TRBV18	-	TRBJ1-5	many	TGTGCCAGCTCACCCGAACCCTGGGACGGAGGATTTAGCAATCAGCCCCAGCATTTT	CASSPEPWDGGFSNQPQHF
TRBV7-2	TRBD1	TRBJ2-3	many	TGTGCCAGCAGCTTAGTCCCGGACAGGGGACCGCTCTCAGATACGCAGTATTTT	CASSLVPDRGPLSDTQYF
TRBV7-9	TRBD1	TRBJ2-3	many	TGTGCCAGCAGCGTTCGCCGGACAGGGACAGATACGCAGTATTTT	CASSVRRTGTDTQYF
TRBV7-2	-	TRBJ1-1	many	TGTGCCAGCAGCCTGGTAGGGATGGCAGAAGCTTTCTTT	CASSLVGMAEAFF
TRBV27	TRBD2	TRBJ2-1	-	TGTGCCAGCAGTTTACCGGCCGGGGGGGGCCCCTACAATGAGCAGTTCTTC	CASSLPAGGGPYNEQFF
TRBV20-1	-	TRBJ2-7	many	TGCAGTGCCGTGAGGACAGACAAATACGAGCAGTACTTC	CSAVRTDKYEQYF
TRBV11-2	-	TRBJ2-2	many	TGTGCCAGCAGCGATGCAGCGGATAACACCGGGGAGCTGTTTTTT	CASSDAADNTGELFF
TRBV19	-	TRBJ2-7	many	TGTGCCAGTAGTTGGGCGGGAATCTCCTACGAGCAGTACTTC	CASSWAGISYEQYF
TRBV28	-	TRBJ2-7	many	TGTGCCAGCAGTTTGGAGCTTTGGAGCGAGCAGTACTTC	CASSLELWSEQYF
TRBV11-1	TRBD2	TRBJ2-7	many	TGTGCCAGCAGCTTAGTCCGACCGACTAGCGGGAGCCCCTACGAGCAGTACTTC	CASSLVRPTSGSPYEQYF
TRBV7-3	TRBD1	TRBJ2-7	many	TGTGCCAGCAGCCCGACAGGGAGAGGGGAGCAGTACTTC	CASSPTGRGEQYF
TRBV2	-	TRBJ2-7	many	TGTGCCAGCATTTCATGGGGTTCCTACGAGCAGTACTTC	CASISWGSYEQYF
TRBV6-1	-	TRBJ2-4	many	TGTGCCAGCAAGATTTTTGGACATCTAGCCAAAAACATTCAGTACTTC	CASKIFGHLAKNIQYF
TRBV4-3	TRBD2	TRBJ2-3	-	TGCGCCAGCAGCCGGGCAAGGGGAGTAGCGGGAGGAGATACGCAGTATTTT	CASSRARGVAGGDTQYF
TRBV27	TRBD1	TRBJ1-1	many	TGTGCCAGCAGTTTAAGGTGGGCGTACCGGGACAGGGTTGAAGCTTTCTTT	CASSLRWAYRDRVEAFF
TRBV9	-	TRBJ2-3	few	TGTGCCAGCAGCGTAGTCGGGGGCACAGATACGCAGTATTTT	CASSVVGGTDTQYF
TRBV7-9	-	TRBJ1-6	few	TGTGCCAGCAGCTTCGCAGACTCCTATAATTCACCCCTCCACTTT	CASSFADSYNSPLHF
TRBV28	TRBD1	TRBJ2-5	many	TGTGCCAGCAGTTCTCTAACCGGGACAGGGGAAGAGACCCAGTACTTC	CASSSLTGTGEETQYF
TRBV6-2/TRBV6-3	TRBD1	TRBJ1-5	many	TGTGCCAGCAGGCGACAGGGGGGAAGCAATCAGCCCCAGCATTTT	CASRRQGGSNQPQHF
TRBV19	TRBD2	TRBJ2-2	many	TGTGCCAGTAGTATCGCTCGGGGGGCCGGGGAGCTGTTTTTT	CASSIARGAGELFF
TRBV27	-	TRBJ2-2	-	TGTGCCAGCAGTGGTGACATCAACACCGGGGAGCTGTTTTTT	CASSGDINTGELFF
TRBV24-1	TRBD2	TRBJ2-1	many	TGTGCCACCAGTGACCCCTCGGGAGCGGGAGGGATCTACAATGAGCAGTTCTTC	CATSDPSGAGGIYNEQFF
TRBV10-3	-	TRBJ2-7	-	TGTGCCATCGGTGAAGACCAGGGGCTAGCGCGGCAGTACTTC	CAIGEDQGLARQYF
TRBV19	TRBD2	TRBJ2-7	-	TGTGCCACCAGAGCGGGAGTGTTCGCCTACGAGCAGTACTTC	CATRAGVFAYEQYF
TRBV12-3/TRBV12-4	-	TRBJ1-5	-	TGTGCCAGCAGTTTAGCGCGGTCCGATTGGGGCAATCAGCCCCAGCATTTT	CASSLARSDWGNQPQHF
TRBV27	-	TRBJ2-1	many	TGTGCCAGCAGTTTATCCAGGGAACCTCGGGGCAATGAGCAGTTCTTC	CASSLSREPRGNEQFF
TRBV2	-	TRBJ2-5	many	TGTGCCAGCAGTGGCCTAACGTCGGAGACCCAGTACTTC	CASSGLTSETQYF
TRBV7-9	TRBD1	TRBJ2-3	many	TGTGCCAGCAGCGGGGGAACAGGGGGCACAGATACGCAGTATTTT	CASSGGTGGTDTQYF
TRBV6-5	-	TRBJ2-2	few	TGTGCCAGCAGTTACTCGAGAGGGGCCGGGGAGCTGTTTTTT	CASSYSRGAGELFF
TRBV5-4	-	TRBJ1-1	many	TGTGCCAGCAGCTCACCTGTTAACACTGAAGCTTTCTTT	CASSSPVNTEAFF
TRBV5-1	TRBD2	TRBJ2-3	many	TGCGCCAGCAGCTCACGCGTGGCACTAGCGGGAGTTGCAGATACGCAGTATTTT	CASSSRVALAGVADTQYF
TRBV29-1	TRBD2	TRBJ2-7	few	TGCAGCGTGGGACTAGCGGAGGAGCAGTACTTC	CSVGLAEEQYF
TRBV7-9	TRBD2	TRBJ2-7	-	TGTGCCAGCAGCTCCTCCGGGACTAGCGGGAGGACCTACGAGCAGTACTTC	CASSSSGTSGRTYEQYF
TRBV6-2/TRBV6-3	TRBD2	TRBJ2-7	few	TGTGCCAGCAGAACAAGCGGGGCCCCTCTTGAGCAGTACTTC	CASRTSGAPLEQYF
TRBV28	-	TRBJ1-1	many	TGTGCCAGCAGTTTTCGGGGGGCCGAGGGGCCTCCTATGAACACTGAAGCTTTCTTT	CASSFRGAEGPPMNTEAFF
TRBV12-3/TRBV12-4	-	TRBJ2-2	many	TGTGCCAGCAGTTTAGGACCCTCTGGGGCCGGGGAGCTGTTTTTT	CASSLGPSGAGELFF
TRBV28	TRBD2	TRBJ2-1	many	TGTGCCAGCAGTTTATGGGGCGGGAGGGCCGGTGAGCAGTTCTTC	CASSLWGGRAGEQFF
TRBV30	-	TRBJ2-7	few	TGTGCCTGGAGTGTACAGTGGGGGAAACGCGACGAGCAGTACTTC	CAWSVQWGKRDEQYF
TRBV4-1	TRBD1	TRBJ2-7	-	TGCGCCAGCAGCCAAGGGGGACAGGCGTTTAAGACCTACGAGCAGTACTTC	CASSQGGQAFKTYEQYF
TRBV18	TRBD2	TRBJ2-7	many	TGTGCCAGCAGTCCAAGGCTAGCGGGAGGCCCCTACGAGCAGTACTTC	CASSPRLAGGPYEQYF
TRBV27	-	TRBJ2-3	many	TGTGCCAGCAAACAGGGAATCACAGATACGCAGTATTTT	CASKQGITDTQYF
TRBV28	-	TRBJ1-5	many	TGTGCCAGCAGTCTATCCGGGATTAATCAGCCCCAGCATTTT	CASSLSGINQPQHF
TRBV20-1	TRBD1	TRBJ1-1	many	TGCAGTGCTAGAAAAAGAGGACAGGCGAACACTGAAGCTTTCTTT	CSARKRGQANTEAFF